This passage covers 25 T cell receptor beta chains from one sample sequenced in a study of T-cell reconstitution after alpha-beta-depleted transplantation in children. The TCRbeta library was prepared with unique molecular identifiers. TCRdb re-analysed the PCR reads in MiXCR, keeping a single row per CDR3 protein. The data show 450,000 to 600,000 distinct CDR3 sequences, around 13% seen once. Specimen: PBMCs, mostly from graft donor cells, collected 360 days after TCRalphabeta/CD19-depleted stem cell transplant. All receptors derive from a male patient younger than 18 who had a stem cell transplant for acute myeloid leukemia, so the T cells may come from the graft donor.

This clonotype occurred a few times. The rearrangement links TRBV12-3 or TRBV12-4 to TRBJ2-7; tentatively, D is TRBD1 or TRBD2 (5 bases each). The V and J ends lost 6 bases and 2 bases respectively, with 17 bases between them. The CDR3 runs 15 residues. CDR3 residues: CASSPGTAVPYEQYF. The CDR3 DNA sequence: TGTGCCAGCAGCCCCGGGACGGCTGTTCCCTACGAGCAGTACTTC.

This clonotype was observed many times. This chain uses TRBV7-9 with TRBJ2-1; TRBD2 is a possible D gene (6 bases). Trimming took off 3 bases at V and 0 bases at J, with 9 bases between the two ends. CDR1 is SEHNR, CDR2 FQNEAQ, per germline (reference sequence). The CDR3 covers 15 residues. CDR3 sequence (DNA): TGTGCCAGCAGCTTTGACGGGGGCTCCTACAATGAGCAGTTCTTC. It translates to CASSFDGGSYNEQFF.

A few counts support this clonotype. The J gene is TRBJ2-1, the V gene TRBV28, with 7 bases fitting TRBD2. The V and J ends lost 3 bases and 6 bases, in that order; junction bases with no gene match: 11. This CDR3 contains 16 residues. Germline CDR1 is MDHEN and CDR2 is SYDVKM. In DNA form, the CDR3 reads TGTGCCAGCAGTTTCCTCCAAGCGGGACGAAGCAATGAGCAGTTCTTC. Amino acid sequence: CASSFLQAGRSNEQFF.

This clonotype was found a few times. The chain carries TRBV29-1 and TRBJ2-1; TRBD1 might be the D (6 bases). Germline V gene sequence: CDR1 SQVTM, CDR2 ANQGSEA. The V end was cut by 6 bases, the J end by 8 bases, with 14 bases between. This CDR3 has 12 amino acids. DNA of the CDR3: TGCAGCGTATTACAGGGACCCCATGAGCAGTTCTTC. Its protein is CSVLQGPHEQFF.

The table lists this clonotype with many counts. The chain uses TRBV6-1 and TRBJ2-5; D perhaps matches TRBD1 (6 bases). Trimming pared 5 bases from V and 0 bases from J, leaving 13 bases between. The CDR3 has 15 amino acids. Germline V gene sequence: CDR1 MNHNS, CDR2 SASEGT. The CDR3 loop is CASSSADSYQETQYF. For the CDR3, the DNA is TGTGCCAGCAGTAGCGCGGACAGTTACCAAGAGACCCAGTACTTC.

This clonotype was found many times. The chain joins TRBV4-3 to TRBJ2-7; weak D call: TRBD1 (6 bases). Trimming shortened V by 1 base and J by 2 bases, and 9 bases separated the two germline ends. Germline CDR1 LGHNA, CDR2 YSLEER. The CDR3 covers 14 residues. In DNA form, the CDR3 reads TGCGCCAGCAGCCAAGGCAGGGGTACCTACGAGCAGTACTTC. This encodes CASSQGRGTYEQYF.

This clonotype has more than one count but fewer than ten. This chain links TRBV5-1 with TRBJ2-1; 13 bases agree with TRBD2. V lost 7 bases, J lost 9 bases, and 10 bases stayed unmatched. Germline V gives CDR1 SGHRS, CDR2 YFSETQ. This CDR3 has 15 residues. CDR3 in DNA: TGCGCCAGCGGATCCGGGACTAGCGGGACTAGTGAGCAGTTCTTC. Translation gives CASGSGTSGTSEQFF.

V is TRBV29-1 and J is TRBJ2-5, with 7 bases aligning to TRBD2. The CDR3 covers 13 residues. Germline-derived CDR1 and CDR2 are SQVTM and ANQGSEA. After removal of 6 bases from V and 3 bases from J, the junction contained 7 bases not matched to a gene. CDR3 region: CSVPAGGKETQYF. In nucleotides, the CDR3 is TGCAGCGTCCCAGCCGGGGGGAAAGAGACCCAGTACTTC.

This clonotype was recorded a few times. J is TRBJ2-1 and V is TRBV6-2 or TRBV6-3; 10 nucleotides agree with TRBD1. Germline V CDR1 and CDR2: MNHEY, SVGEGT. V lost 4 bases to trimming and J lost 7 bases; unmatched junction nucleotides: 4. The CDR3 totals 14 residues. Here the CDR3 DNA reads TGTGCCAGCAGTTTGGACAGGGGGTTAAATGAGCAGTTCTTC. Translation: CASSLDRGLNEQFF.

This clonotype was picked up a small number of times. The CDR3 region is CATSDFTNDGYEQYF. The CDR3 DNA is TGTGCCACCAGTGATTTTACCAACGACGGCTACGAGCAGTACTTC. This chain connects TRBV24-1 to TRBJ2-7; no clear D. V was shortened by 1 base and J by 3 bases, with 12 bases between the two germline ends. Germline V gene sequence: CDR1 KGHDR, CDR2 SFDVKD. The CDR3 covers 15 residues.

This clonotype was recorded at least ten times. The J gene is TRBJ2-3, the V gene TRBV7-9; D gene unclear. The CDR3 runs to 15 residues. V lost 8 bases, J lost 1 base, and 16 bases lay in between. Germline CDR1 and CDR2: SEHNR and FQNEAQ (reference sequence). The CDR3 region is CASGSSAAGTDTQYF. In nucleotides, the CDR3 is TGTGCCAGCGGGTCCTCGGCGGCCGGCACAGATACGCAGTATTTT.

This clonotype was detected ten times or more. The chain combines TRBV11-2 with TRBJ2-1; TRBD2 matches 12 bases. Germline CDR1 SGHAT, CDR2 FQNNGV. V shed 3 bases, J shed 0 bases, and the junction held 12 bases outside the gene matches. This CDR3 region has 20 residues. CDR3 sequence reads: CASSFPHGLAGGPSYNEQFF. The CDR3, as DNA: TGTGCCAGCAGCTTCCCCCATGGGCTAGCGGGAGGGCCCTCCTACAATGAGCAGTTCTTC.

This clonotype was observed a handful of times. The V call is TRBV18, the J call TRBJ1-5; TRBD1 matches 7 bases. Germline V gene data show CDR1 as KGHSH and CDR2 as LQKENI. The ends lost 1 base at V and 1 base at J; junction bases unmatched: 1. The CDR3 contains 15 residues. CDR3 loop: CASSPQGASNQPQHF. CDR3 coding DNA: TGTGCCAGCTCACCACAGGGGGCGAGCAATCAGCCCCAGCATTTT.

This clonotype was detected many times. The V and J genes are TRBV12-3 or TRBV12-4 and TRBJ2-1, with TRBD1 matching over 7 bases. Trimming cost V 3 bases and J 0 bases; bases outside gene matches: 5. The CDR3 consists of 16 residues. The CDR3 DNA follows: TGTGCCAGCAGTTTTTTAGGGACAGCCTCCTACAATGAGCAGTTCTTC. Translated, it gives CASSFLGTASYNEQFF.

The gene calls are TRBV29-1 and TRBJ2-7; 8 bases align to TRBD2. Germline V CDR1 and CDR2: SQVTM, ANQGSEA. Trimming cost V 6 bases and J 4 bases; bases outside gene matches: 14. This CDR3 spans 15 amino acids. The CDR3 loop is CSVSKGTRGLYEQYF. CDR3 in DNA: TGCAGCGTGTCGAAAGGGACTAGGGGACTATACGAGCAGTACTTC.

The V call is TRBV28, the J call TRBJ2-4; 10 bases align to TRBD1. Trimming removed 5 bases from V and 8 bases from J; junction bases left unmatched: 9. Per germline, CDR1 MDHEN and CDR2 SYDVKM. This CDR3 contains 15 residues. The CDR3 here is CASSIYRDRGDIQYF. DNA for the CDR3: TGTGCCAGCAGTATATACCGGGACAGGGGTGACATTCAGTACTTC.

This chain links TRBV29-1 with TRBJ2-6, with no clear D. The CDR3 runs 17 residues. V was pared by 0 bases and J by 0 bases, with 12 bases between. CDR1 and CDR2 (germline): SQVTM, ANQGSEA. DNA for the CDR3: TGCAGCGTTGAAGATCCCCCGGGCCGCTCTGGGGCCAACGTCCTGACTTTC. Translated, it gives CSVEDPPGRSGANVLTF. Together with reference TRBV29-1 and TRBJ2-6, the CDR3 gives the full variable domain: SAVISQKPSRDICQRGTSLTIQCQVDSQVTMMFWYRQQPGQSLTLIATANQGSEATYESGFVIDKFPISRPNLTFSTLTVSNMSPEDSSIYLCSVEDPPGRSGANVLTFGAGSRLTVL.

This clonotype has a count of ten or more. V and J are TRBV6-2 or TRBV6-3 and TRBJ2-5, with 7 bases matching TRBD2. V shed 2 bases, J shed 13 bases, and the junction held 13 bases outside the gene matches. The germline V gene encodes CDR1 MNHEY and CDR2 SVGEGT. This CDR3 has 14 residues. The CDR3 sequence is CASSYVGLGRERYF. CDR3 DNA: TGTGCCAGCAGTTACGTAGGACTAGGGAGAGAGAGGTACTTC.

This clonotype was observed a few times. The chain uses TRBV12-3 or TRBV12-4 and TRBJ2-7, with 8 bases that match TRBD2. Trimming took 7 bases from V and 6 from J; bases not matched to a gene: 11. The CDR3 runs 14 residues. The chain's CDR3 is CASTLGTRRSEQYF. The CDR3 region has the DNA TGTGCCAGCACCTTGGGGACTAGACGTTCCGAGCAGTACTTC.

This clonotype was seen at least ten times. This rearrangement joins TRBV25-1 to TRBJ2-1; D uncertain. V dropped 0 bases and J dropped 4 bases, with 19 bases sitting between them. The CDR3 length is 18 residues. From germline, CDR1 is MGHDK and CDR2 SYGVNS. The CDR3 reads CASSEYSRAIGRYNEQFF. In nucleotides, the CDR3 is TGTGCCAGCAGTGAATATTCCCGGGCTATCGGGCGTTACAATGAGCAGTTCTTC.

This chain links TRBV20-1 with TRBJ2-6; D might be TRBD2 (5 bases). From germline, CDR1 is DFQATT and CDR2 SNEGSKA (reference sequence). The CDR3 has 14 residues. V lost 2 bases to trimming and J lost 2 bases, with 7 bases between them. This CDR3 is CSARIGAGANVLTF. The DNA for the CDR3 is TGCAGTGCTAGAATCGGGGCTGGGGCCAACGTCCTGACTTTC.

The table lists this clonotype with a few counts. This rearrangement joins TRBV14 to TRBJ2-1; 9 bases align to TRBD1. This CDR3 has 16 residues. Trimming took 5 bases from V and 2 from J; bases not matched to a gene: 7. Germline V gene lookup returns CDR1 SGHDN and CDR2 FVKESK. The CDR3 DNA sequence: TGTGCCAGCAGCTTTCGACAGGGGGTAACCTACAATGAGCAGTTCTTC. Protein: CASSFRQGVTYNEQFF.

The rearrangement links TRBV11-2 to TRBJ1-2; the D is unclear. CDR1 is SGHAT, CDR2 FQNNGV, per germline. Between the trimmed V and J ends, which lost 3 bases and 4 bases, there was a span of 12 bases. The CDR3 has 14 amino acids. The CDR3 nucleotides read TGTGCCAGCAGCTTTGGCGGCCTTTCCTATGGCTACACCTTC. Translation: CASSFGGLSYGYTF.

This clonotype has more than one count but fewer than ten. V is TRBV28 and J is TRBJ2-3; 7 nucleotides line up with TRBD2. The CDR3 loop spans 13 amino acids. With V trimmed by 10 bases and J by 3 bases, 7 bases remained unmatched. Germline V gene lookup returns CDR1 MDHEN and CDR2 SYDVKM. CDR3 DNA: TGTGCCAAAGTGGCTAGCGGAACAGATACGCAGTATTTT. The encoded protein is CAKVASGTDTQYF.

CDR3 residues: CASSQDRYRVSYEQYF. CDR3 nucleotides: TGCGCCAGCAGCCAAGATCGGTATAGGGTCTCCTACGAGCAGTACTTC. The chain recombines TRBV4-3 with TRBJ2-7, with unresolved D. The CDR3 sequence is 16 residues long. Trimming removed 0 bases at V and 0 bases at J, with 12 bases between. Germline V gives CDR1 LGHNA, CDR2 YSLEER.